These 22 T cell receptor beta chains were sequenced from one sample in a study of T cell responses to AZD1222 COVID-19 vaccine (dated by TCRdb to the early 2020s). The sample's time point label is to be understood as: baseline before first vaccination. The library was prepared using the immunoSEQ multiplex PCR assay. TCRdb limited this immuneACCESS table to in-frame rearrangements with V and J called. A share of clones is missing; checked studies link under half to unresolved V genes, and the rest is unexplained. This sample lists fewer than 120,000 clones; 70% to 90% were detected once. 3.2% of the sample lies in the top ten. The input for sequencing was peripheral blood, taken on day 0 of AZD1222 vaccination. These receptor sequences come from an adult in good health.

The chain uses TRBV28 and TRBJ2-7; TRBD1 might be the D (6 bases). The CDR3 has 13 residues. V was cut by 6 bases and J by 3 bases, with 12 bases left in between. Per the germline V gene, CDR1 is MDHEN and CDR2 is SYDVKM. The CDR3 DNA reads TGTGCCAGCAGGCCCGGGACACACTACGAGCAGTACTTC. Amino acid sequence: CASRPGTHYEQYF.

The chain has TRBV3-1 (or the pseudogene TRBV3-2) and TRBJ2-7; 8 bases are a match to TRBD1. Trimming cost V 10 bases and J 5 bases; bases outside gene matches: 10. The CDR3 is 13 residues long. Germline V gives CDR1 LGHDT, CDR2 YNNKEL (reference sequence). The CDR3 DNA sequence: TGTGCCACCCTTGACAGGGGATCCCACGAGCAGTACTTC. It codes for CATLDRGSHEQYF.

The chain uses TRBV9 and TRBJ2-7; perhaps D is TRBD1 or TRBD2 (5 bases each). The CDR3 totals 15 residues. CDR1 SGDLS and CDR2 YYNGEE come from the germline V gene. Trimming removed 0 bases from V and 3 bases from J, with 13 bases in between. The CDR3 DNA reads TGTGCCAGCAGCGTAGGTGGGGACGTCCTCTACGAGCAGTACTTC. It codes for CASSVGGDVLYEQYF.

In DNA form, the CDR3 reads TGTGCCAGCAGTGCTGCCAATTCACCCCTCCACTTT. It specifies CASSAANSPLHF. The rearrangement links TRBV2 to TRBJ1-6, with D uncertain. V was clipped by 4 bases and J by 7 bases, with 5 bases between them. CDR1 is SNHLY and CDR2 is FYNNEI in the germline V gene. The CDR3 consists of 12 residues.

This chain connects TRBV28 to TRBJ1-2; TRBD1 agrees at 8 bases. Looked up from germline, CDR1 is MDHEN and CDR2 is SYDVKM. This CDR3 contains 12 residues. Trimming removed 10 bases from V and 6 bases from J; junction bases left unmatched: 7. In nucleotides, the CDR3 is TGTGCCATTAGGCAGGGGGCGAATGGCTACACCTTC. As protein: CAIRQGANGYTF.

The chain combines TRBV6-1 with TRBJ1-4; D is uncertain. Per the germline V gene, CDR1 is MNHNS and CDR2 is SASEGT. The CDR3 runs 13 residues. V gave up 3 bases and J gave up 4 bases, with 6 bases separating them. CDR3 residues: CASSDFGNEKLFF. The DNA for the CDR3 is TGTGCCAGCAGTGATTTCGGTAATGAAAAACTGTTTTTT.

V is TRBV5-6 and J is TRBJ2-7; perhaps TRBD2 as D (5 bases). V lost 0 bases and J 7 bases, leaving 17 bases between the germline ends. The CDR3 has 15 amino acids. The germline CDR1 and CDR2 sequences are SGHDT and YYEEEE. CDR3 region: CASSLAKRVPWEQYF. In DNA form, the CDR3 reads TGTGCCAGCAGCTTGGCCAAGAGGGTCCCATGGGAGCAGTACTTC.

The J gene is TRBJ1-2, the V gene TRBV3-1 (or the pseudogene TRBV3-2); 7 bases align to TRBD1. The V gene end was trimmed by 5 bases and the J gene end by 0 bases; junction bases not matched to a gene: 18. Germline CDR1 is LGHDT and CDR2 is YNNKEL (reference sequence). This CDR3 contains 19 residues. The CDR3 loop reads CASSSREGGQRSANYGYTF. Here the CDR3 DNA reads TGTGCCAGCAGCTCCCGAGAAGGGGGACAGAGATCGGCTAACTATGGCTACACCTTC.

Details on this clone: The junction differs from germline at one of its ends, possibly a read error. DNA for the CDR3: TGTGCCAGCATTCCAGGGGGATTC. It specifies CASIPGGF. The V call is TRBV28, the J call TRBJ1-2; TRBD1 matches at 7 bases. The germline V gene encodes CDR1 MDHEN and CDR2 SYDVKM. CDR3 length equals 8 residues.

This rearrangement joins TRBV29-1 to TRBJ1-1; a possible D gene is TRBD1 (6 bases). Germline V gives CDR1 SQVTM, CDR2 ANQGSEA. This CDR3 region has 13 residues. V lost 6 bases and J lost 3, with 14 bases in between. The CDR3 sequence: CSVSRGKDTEAFF. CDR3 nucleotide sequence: TGCAGCGTCTCCAGGGGTAAGGACACTGAAGCTTTCTTT.

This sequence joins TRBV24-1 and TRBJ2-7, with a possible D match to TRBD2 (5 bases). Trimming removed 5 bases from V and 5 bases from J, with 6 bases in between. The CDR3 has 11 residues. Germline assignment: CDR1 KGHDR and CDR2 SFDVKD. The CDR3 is CATSAGDEQYF. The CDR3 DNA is TGTGCCACCAGTGCCGGGGACGAGCAGTACTTC.

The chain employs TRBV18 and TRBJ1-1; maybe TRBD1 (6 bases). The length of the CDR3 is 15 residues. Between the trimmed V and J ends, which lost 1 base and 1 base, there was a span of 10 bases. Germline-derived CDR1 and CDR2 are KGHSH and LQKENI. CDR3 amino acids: CASSPQKGGNTEAFF. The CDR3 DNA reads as TGTGCCAGCTCACCACAAAAGGGGGGGAACACTGAAGCTTTCTTT.

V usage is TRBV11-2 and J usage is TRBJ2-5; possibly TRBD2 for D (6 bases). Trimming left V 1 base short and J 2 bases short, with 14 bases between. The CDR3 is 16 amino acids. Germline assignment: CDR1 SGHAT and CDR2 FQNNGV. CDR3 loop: CASSLGNVAAQETQYF. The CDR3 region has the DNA TGTGCCAGCAGCTTAGGAAATGTAGCGGCACAAGAGACCCAGTACTTC.

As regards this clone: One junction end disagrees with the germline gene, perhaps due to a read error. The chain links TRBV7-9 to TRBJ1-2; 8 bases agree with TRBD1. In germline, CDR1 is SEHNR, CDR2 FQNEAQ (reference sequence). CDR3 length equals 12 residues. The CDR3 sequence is CASSPGQAADTF. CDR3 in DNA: TGTGCTAGCAGCCCGGGACAGGCGGCTGACACCTTC.

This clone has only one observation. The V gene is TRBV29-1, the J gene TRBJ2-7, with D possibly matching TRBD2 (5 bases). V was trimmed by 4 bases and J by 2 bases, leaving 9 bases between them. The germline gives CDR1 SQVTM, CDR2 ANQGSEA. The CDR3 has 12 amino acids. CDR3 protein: CSVGEGAYEQYF. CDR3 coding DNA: TGCAGCGTTGGAGAGGGCGCCTACGAGCAGTACTTC.

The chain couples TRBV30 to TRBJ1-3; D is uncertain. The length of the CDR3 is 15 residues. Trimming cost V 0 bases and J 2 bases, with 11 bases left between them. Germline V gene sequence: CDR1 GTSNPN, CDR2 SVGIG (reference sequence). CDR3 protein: CAWSVSLTPGNTIYF. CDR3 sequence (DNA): TGTGCCTGGAGTGTATCGTTAACTCCTGGAAACACCATATATTTT.

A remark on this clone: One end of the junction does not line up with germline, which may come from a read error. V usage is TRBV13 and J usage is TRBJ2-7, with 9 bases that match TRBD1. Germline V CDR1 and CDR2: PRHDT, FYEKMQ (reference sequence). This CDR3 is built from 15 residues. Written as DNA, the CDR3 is TGTGCCGGCAGCTTAAGGGGACAGGGCCTCTACGAGCAGTACTTC. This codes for CAGSLRGQGLYEQYF. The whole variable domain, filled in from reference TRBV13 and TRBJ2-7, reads AAGVIQSPRHLIKEKRETATLKCYPIPRHDTVYWYQQGPGQDPQFLISFYEKMQSDKGSIPDRFSAQQFSDYHSELNMSSLELGDSALYFCAGSLRGQGLYEQYFGPGTRLTVT.

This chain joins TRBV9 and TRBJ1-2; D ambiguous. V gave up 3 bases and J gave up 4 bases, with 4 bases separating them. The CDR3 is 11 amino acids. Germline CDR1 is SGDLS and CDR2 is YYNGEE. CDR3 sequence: CASSEGYGYTF. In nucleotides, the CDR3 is TGTGCCAGCAGCGAGGGCTATGGCTACACCTTC. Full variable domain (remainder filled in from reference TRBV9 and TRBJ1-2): DSGVTQTPKHLITATGQRVTLRCSPRSGDLSVYWYQQSLDQGLQFLIQYYNGEERAKGNILERFSAQQFPDLHSELNLSSLELGDSALYFCASSEGYGYTFGSGTRLTVV.

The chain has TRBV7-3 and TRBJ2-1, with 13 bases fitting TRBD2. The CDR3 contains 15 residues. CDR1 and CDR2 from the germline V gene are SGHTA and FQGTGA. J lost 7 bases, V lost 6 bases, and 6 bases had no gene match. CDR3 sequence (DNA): TGTGCCAGCAGTTCAGTGACTAGCGGGAGGAATGAGCAGTTCTTC. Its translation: CASSSVTSGRNEQFF.

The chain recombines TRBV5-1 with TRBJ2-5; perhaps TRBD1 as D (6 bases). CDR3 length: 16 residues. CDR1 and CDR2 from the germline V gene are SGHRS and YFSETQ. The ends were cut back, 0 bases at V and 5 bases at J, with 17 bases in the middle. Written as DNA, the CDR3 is TGCGCCAGCAGCTTGGCTCAGGGTTCCCAGGGGGAGACCCAGTACTTC. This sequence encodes CASSLAQGSQGETQYF.

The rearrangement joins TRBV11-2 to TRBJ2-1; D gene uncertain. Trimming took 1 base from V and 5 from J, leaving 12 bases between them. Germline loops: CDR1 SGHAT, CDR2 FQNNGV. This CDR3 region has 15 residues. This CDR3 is CASSLVSVSNNEQFF. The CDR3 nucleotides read TGTGCCAGCAGCTTAGTGTCCGTGAGCAACAATGAGCAGTTCTTC.

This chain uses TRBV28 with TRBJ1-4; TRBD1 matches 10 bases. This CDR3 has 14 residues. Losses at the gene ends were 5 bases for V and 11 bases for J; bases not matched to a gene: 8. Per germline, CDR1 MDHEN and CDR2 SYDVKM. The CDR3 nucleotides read TGTGCCAGCAGTGAACGGGACAGGGGACGCAAACTGTTTTTT. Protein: CASSERDRGRKLFF.